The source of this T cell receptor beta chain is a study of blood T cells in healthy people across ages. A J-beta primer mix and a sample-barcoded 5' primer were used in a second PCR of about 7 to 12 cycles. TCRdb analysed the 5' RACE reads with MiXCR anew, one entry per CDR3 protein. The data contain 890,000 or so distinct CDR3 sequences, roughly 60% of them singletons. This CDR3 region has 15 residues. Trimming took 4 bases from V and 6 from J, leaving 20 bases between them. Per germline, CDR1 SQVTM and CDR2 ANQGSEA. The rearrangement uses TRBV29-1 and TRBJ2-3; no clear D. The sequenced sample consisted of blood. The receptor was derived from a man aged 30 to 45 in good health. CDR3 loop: CSVVRRTYTADTQYF. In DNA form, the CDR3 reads TGCAGCGTTGTCAGGCGGACGTACACTGCGGATACGCAGTATTTT.